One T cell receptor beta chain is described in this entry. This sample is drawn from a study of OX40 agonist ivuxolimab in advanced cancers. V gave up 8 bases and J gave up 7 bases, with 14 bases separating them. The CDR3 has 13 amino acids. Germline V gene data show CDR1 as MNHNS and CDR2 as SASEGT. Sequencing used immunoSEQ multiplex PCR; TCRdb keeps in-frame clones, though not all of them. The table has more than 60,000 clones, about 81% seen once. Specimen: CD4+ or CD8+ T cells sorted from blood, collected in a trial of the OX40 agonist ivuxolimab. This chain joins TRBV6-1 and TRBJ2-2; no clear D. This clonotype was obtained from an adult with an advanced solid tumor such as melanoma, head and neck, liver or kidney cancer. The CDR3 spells CASLNSYSGELFF. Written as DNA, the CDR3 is TGTGCCAGCCTGAACAGTTACAGCGGGGAGCTGTTTTTT.